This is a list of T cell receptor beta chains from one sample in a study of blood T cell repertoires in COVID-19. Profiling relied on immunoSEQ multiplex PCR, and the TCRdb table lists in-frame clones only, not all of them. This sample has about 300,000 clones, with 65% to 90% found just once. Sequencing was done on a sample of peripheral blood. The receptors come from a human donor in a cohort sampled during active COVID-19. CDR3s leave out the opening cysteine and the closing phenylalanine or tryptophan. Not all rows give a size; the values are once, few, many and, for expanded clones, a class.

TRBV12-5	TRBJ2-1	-	ASGLAYTGTGRNEQF
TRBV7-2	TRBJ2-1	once	ASSSTLAGVMF
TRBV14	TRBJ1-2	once	ASSRYRVRT
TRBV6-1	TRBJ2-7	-	ASSELAGEQY
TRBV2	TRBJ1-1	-	ASSVLGGGKAF
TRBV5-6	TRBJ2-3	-	ASSLGLDTQY
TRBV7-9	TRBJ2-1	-	ASSLIAGAYNEQF
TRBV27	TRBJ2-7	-	ASSLFGGSDLGYEQY
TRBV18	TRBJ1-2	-	ASSPGTVNYGYT
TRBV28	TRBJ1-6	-	ASSYLGQGGSNSPLH
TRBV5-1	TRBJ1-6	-	ASSRGQSNYNSPLH
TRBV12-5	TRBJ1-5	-	ASGLEGAQGPQH
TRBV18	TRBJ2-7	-	ASRGFYEQY
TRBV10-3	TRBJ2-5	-	AISVTGTGGETQY
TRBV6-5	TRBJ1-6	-	ASSVGQYNSPLH
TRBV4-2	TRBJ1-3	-	ASRRGGNTIY
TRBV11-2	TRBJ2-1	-	ASSLWGGAYNEQF
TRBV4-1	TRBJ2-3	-	ASSQDRVSTSTDTQY
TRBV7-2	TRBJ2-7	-	ASSLVSGGLYEQY
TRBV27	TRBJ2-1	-	ASSSYRFGGNNEQF
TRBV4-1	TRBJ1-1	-	ASSQEAGGGTEAF
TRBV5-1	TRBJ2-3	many	ASSLARTGGSDTQY
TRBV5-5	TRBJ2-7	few	ASSLGQSYEQY
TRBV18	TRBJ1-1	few	ASSRWTPEAF
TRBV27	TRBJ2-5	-	ASGLGLGGRETQY
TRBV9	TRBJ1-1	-	ASSTRTGTEAF
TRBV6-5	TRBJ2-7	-	ASSSRGYEQY
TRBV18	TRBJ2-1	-	ASSSQVDLRAVEQF
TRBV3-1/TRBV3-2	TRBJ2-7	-	AAGNYEQY
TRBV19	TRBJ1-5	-	ASRTLGTSHNQPQH
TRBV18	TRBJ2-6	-	ASSPDRTSGANVLT
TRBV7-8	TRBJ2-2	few	ASSLLSTVAGELF
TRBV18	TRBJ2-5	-	ASSPIFGEETQY
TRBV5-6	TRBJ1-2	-	ASSGDSLAGYT
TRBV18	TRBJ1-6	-	ASSRDSYNSPLH
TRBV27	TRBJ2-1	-	ASSFRKWSEQF
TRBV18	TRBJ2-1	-	ASSLGLAGVYNEQF
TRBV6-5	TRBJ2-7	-	ASTPLPGYEQY
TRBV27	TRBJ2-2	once	ASGPGGIGGFTGELF
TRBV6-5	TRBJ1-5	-	ASSLQGGNQPQH
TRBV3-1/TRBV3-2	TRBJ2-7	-	ASSQGGLEQY
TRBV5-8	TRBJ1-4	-	ASSLAWGTGATNEKLF
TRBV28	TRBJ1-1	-	ASSLSKGGEAF
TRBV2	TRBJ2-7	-	ASSEMVAAYEQY
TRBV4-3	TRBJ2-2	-	ASSQETSGIGGTGELF
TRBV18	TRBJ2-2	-	ASSQPGQSTGELF
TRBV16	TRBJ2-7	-	ASSLRLAAYEQY
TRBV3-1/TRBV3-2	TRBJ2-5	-	ASSQGTSGGRETQY
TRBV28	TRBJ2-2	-	ASSHRNTGELF
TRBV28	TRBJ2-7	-	ASSLSVSGVKYEQY
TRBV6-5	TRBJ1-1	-	ASRPTGGVEAF
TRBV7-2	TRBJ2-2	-	ASRTQGAPGELF
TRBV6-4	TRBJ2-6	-	ASSDYTGSGANVLT
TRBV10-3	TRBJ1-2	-	ATHLLNRGGADGYT
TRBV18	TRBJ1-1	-	ASSPLDRAAEAF
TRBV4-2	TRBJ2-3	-	ASSQVVAGPDTQY
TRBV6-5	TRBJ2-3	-	ASSKQETSTDTQY